This T cell receptor beta chain was recovered during a study of early T cells in non-severe SARS-CoV-2 infection. Looking at the study overall: Sequencing input comprised bulk RNA from unsorted whole blood; chain pairing was not available.

The V gene lost 3 bases and the J gene lost 0 bases, with 11 bases spanning the gap. The CDR3 totals 15 residues. Attachment of unique molecular identifiers to individual cDNA molecules was performed. One entry per CDR3 protein results from TCRdb running MiXCR on the 5' RACE reads. The table has about 98,000 distinct CDR3 sequences, approximately 15% seen once; the top ten hold about 6.7%. On this clonotype itself: Its antigen is not known.

Study findings and constraints: Anti-spike CD8 specificities were favored by VDJdb matching, whose results missed private and CD4 specificities.

This rearrangement joins TRBV12-3 or TRBV12-4 to TRBJ1-1; D is undetermined. Sequencing was carried out using whole blood. The TCR was taken from an adult who was a healthcare worker with PCR-confirmed SARS-CoV-2 infection or an uninfected control (not recorded which). The CDR3 DNA sequence: TGTGCCAGCAGTTTGGTCCAGGCCATGAACACTGAAGCTTTCTTT. Residues: CASSLVQAMNTEAFF.